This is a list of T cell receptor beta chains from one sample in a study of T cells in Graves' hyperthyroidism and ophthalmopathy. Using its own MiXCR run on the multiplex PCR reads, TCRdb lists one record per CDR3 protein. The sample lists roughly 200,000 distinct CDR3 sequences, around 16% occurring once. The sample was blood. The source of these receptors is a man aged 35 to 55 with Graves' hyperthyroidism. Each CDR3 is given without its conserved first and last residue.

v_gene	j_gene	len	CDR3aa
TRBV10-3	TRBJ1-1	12	ATQSVVGNTEAF
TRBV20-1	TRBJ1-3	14	SAQLEGTGRGNTIY
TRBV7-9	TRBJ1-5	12	ASSLGASTAPQH
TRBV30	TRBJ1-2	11	AWSQGANYGYT
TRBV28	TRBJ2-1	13	ASSAGGFSYNEQF
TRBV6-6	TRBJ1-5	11	ASSYGGIQPQH
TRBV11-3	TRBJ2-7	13	ASSLGAGYEDEQY
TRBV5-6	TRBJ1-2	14	ASSLGGQGLNYGYT
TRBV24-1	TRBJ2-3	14	ATSDFGTGGTDTQY
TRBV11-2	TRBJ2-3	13	ASSLFGGLTDTQY
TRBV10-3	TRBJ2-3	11	AISEGVLKEAY
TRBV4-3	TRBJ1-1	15	ASSQELPRGLITEAF
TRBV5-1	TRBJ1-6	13	ASSLDFDNNSPLH
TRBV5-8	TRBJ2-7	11	ASSWDRSYEQY
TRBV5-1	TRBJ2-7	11	ASSLDPVGEQY